The clone carrying this T cell receptor beta chain was recorded once. As yet, its antigen is unknown. Researchers ran the PCR with 60 Vbeta and 13 Jbeta primers. Method: immunoSEQ multiplex PCR; TCRdb's copy keeps in-frame clones and lacks some. The table has some 190,000 clones, 65% to 85% seen once. V was shortened by 7 bases and J by 6 bases, with 21 bases between the two germline ends. Germline V gene lookup returns CDR1 LNHDA and CDR2 SQIVND (reference sequence). The CDR3 loop spans 16 amino acids. This sample is part of a study of cytomegalovirus exposure and HLA in healthy donors. Findings and caveats of the study: Follow-up analysis seemed to connect common viral pathogens with several of the most significant clusters identified. It was reported in a later analysis that an Asian-associated ancestry cluster showed fewer N-insertions than the roughly 620-donor mean. Later on, a genetic analysis was performed. It linked a missense variant in DCLRE1C with V- and J-gene trimming of TCR beta. The productive fraction for most TCR beta V segments was about 87% or about 30% in an earlier analysis.

Sequencing was performed on PBMCs. J is TRBJ2-2 and V is TRBV19; possibly TRBD2 for D (5 bases). This sequence was found in a girl aged 5-17 years in good health and CMV-seropositive. This CDR3 reads CASIPSRTYNPGELFF. In nucleotides, the CDR3 is TGTGCCAGTATCCCGAGTAGGACTTACAATCCCGGGGAGCTGTTTTTT.